Listed below are T cell receptor beta chains from one sample, sequenced in a study of spatial heterogeneity in lung cancer. One entry per CDR3 protein results from TCRdb running MiXCR on the 5' RACE reads. The repertoire holds 20,000 to 25,000 distinct CDR3 sequences, around 2.8% seen once, with roughly 7.5% in the top ten. The sequenced sample was lung tumor tissue, obtained at surgery. These TCRs come from a male donor with early-stage non-small cell lung cancer. Each CDR3 is given with its conserved first and last residue. A D gene is named only where the DNA matches it firmly. Rows give clone size only sometimes, using once, few, many, or a class for an expanded clone.

TRBV3-1	many	16	TRBJ2-7	-	TGTGCCAGCAGCCAAAGGGAGACAGGAGCCGACTACGAGCAGTACTTC	CASSQRETGADYEQYF
TRBV7-2	many	14	TRBJ2-1	-	TGTGCCAGCAGCTTAGCTAGCCGAAACAATGAGCAGTTCTTC	CASSLASRNNEQFF
TRBV18	many	14	TRBJ2-7	-	TGTGCCAGCTCCTTGACGACCGGGCTAGTGCAGCAGTACTTC	CASSLTTGLVQQYF
TRBV7-9	many	16	TRBJ2-1	TRBD2	TGTGCCAGCAGAACAGGACTAGCGGGAGGGCGGTATGAGCAGTTCTTC	CASRTGLAGGRYEQFF
TRBV12-3/TRBV12-4	many	13	TRBJ2-7	-	TGTGCCAGCAGTTTGGAGGTTAGCTACGAGCAGTACTTC	CASSLEVSYEQYF
TRBV7-8	many	13	TRBJ1-2	TRBD1	TGTGCCAGCAGCTCGACAGGGGCCTATGGCTACACCTTC	CASSSTGAYGYTF
TRBV12-3/TRBV12-4	many	15	TRBJ1-5	-	TGTGCCAGCAGCCCAACCGCGGGTAGCAATCAGCCCCAGCATTTT	CASSPTAGSNQPQHF
TRBV20-1	many	14	TRBJ2-3	TRBD2	TGCAGTGCTAGGGCGGGAGGGCCCCAGGCTCCGCAGTATTTT	CSARAGGPQAPQYF
TRBV20-1	many	15	TRBJ2-7	TRBD1	TGCAGTGCTGGCGTCGGGACAGGAGATTCCTACGAGCAGTACTTC	CSAGVGTGDSYEQYF
TRBV14	many	12	TRBJ1-2	-	TGTGCCAGCAGCCAAGATCGGGGGTGCCACACCTTC	CASSQDRGCHTF
TRBV5-6	many	16	TRBJ2-3	-	TGTGCCAGCAGCCGCGGAGCCGGGACCCGAACAGATACGCAGTATTTT	CASSRGAGTRTDTQYF
TRBV6-5	-	15	TRBJ2-7	TRBD1	TGTGCCAGCAGATTCCGGGACAGGGGTACCTACGAGCAGTACTTC	CASRFRDRGTYEQYF
TRBV4-2	many	15	TRBJ2-5	-	TGTGCCAGCAGCCAAGATCGTTTAGGGAAAGAGACCCAGTACTTC	CASSQDRLGKETQYF
TRBV7-2	many	16	TRBJ2-1	TRBD2	TGTGCCAGAGAGGGTAGCGGGACTTTCTCCTACAATGAGCAGTTCTTC	CAREGSGTFSYNEQFF
TRBV20-1	many	15	TRBJ2-1	-	TGCAGTGCTAGAAGTCCGCGAGGCGGGACGGGTGAGCAGTTCTTC	CSARSPRGGTGEQFF
TRBV20-1	many	10	TRBJ2-7	-	TGCAGTGCTAGATCTTACGAGCAGTACTTC	CSARSYEQYF
TRBV3-2	many	23	TRBJ2-1	-	TGTGCCAGCAGCCTATGTTATCAGGGTTCGCGGCAGGGTGTAGGAGGTCCCTACAATGAGCAGTTCTTC	CASSLCYQGSRQGVGGPYNEQFF
TRBV20-1	many	16	TRBJ2-5	TRBD2	TGCAGTGCTAGGGGACTAGCGGGAGATACCCAAGAGACCCAGTACTTC	CSARGLAGDTQETQYF
TRBV19	many	13	TRBJ2-3	-	TGTGCCAGTAAAACTGAAGGTTCGGATACGCAGTATTTT	CASKTEGSDTQYF
TRBV7-2	-	16	TRBJ2-3	-	TGTGCCAGCAGCAGAATTGGGGGAGTTAGCACAGATACGCAGTATTTT	CASSRIGGVSTDTQYF
TRBV7-9	many	14	TRBJ1-5	-	TGTGCCAGCAGCTTAGTGTCAGGGGATCAGCCCCAGCATTTT	CASSLVSGDQPQHF
TRBV7-8	many	16	TRBJ2-1	TRBD2	TGTGCCAGCAGCTTAATGTTGCGGGAGGCGAGGAATGAGCAGTTCTTC	CASSLMLREARNEQFF
TRBV10-3	medium-sized	14	TRBJ2-5	TRBD1	TGTGCCATCAGTCCCAGGGACAGCCAAGAGACCCAGTACTTC	CAISPRDSQETQYF
TRBV7-3	medium-sized	13	TRBJ2-5	TRBD1	TGTGCCAGCAGCGCGACAGGGGGAGGGACCCAGTACTTC	CASSATGGGTQYF
TRBV13	many	14	TRBJ1-1	-	TGTGCCAGCAGCTCTGAAAACTCGAACACTGAAGCTTTCTTT	CASSSENSNTEAFF
TRBV7-2	many	13	TRBJ2-1	-	TGTGCCAGCAGCTTAGGGGGCCTAGGTGAGCAGTTCTTC	CASSLGGLGEQFF
TRBV2	many	14	TRBJ1-5	-	TGTGCCAGCAGTGGGGGGGAGGGTGATCAGCCCCAGCATTTT	CASSGGEGDQPQHF
TRBV5-1	many	14	TRBJ2-5	TRBD2	TGCGCCAGCAGCGAGGGCGGGGGTCAAGAGACCCAGTACTTC	CASSEGGGQETQYF
TRBV18	many	12	TRBJ1-5	-	TGTGCCAGCTCCCTCCCCGGGCAGCCCCAGCATTTT	CASSLPGQPQHF
TRBV7-2	many	21	TRBJ2-1	-	TGTGCCAGCAGCAGGCCGGCAGGGGGCCGGAGGAGTGCGGGGAGGGACAATGAGCAGTTCTTC	CASSRPAGGRRSAGRDNEQFF
TRBV12-3/TRBV12-4	many	20	TRBJ2-1	TRBD2	TGTGCCAGCAGTTTAGGGTTTTCTAGCGGGATCCCCAGGGCCTACAATGAGCAGTTCTTC	CASSLGFSSGIPRAYNEQFF
TRBV11-3	many	16	TRBJ2-2	-	TGTGCCAGCAGCTCCTACCGGGACTCCTACACCGGGGAGCTGTTTTTT	CASSSYRDSYTGELFF
TRBV6-8	many	19	TRBJ2-7	TRBD2	TGTGCCAGCAGTTACTGCAGCGGGAGGGCCCCACTTTGGTCCTACGAGCAGTACTTC	CASSYCSGRAPLWSYEQYF
TRBV11-2	-	13	TRBJ1-5	-	TGTGCCAGCAGCCCCGCCCCTGGTCAGCCCCAGCATTTT	CASSPAPGQPQHF
TRBV6-5	many	15	TRBJ1-2	-	TGTGCCAGCAGTTACTCGAGCCAGGGTTTATATGGCTACACCTTC	CASSYSSQGLYGYTF
TRBV19	many	13	TRBJ1-4	-	TGTGCCAGTAGCGGACCCCGAGGAGAAAAACTGTTTTTT	CASSGPRGEKLFF
TRBV7-9	many	14	TRBJ2-7	-	TGTGCCAGCAGCTTAGGCGGGATCTCCAGCGAGCAGTACTTC	CASSLGGISSEQYF
TRBV29-1	many	16	TRBJ1-1	-	TGCAGCGTTTTTACGGGGGCGCGGAGAACGAACACTGAAGCTTTCTTT	CSVFTGARRTNTEAFF
TRBV12-3/TRBV12-4	many	14	TRBJ2-2	TRBD1	TGTGCCAGCAGTGGGGACAGGGTGGCCGGGGAGCTGTTTTTT	CASSGDRVAGELFF
TRBV25-1	many	14	TRBJ2-7	-	TGTGCCAGCAGTGACAGGGTGAACCCTTACGAGCAGTACTTC	CASSDRVNPYEQYF
TRBV20-1	many	15	TRBJ2-5	-	TGCAGTGCTAGGATAACGGGACACAGCCAAGAGACCCAGTACTTC	CSARITGHSQETQYF
TRBV4-3	medium-sized	15	TRBJ2-5	-	TGCGCCAGCAGCCAAGACGGCGCGGCGTCGGAGACCCAGTACTTC	CASSQDGAASETQYF
TRBV9	many	15	TRBJ1-1	-	TGTGCCAGCAGCCCCAGAGTCGACCTGAACACTGAAGCTTTCTTT	CASSPRVDLNTEAFF
TRBV10-3	many	14	TRBJ2-2	TRBD2	TGTGCCATCCGACTAGCGGACAACACCGGGGAGCTGTTTTTT	CAIRLADNTGELFF
TRBV6-5	many	17	TRBJ2-1	TRBD1	TGTGCCAGCAGTTACGGGCCGGGACAGGGGGCCTACAATGAGCAGTTCTTC	CASSYGPGQGAYNEQFF
TRBV14	many	14	TRBJ1-1	-	TGTGCCAGCAGCCAAGACTACAGCTACACTGAAGCTTTCTTT	CASSQDYSYTEAFF
TRBV12-3/TRBV12-4	many	14	TRBJ1-4	-	TGTGCCAGCAGTTTAGACAGTAGTAGGGAAAAACTGTTTTTT	CASSLDSSREKLFF
TRBV7-8	many	15	TRBJ2-1	-	TGTGCCACTGAGATCGGTGCGGGGATGTACAATGAGCAGTTCTTC	CATEIGAGMYNEQFF
TRBV3-1	many	17	TRBJ1-1	-	TGTGCCAGCAGCCAATGGGGCCAGGCAGGACTAGACACTGAAGCTTTCTTT	CASSQWGQAGLDTEAFF
TRBV10-3	many	14	TRBJ2-2	TRBD2	TGTGCCATCAGCGTAAGCGGGAGCCCCGGGGAGCTGTTTTTT	CAISVSGSPGELFF
TRBV6-2/TRBV6-3	many	15	TRBJ2-7	TRBD2	TGTGCCAGCAGTTACCGAGTAGCGGGAGGAGGCGAGCAGTACTTC	CASSYRVAGGGEQYF
TRBV20-1	many	12	TRBJ2-7	-	TGCAGTGCTAGAGATAGGGGGGACGAGCAGTACTTC	CSARDRGDEQYF
TRBV2	many	15	TRBJ2-5	-	TGTGCCACGCTGCGGGACGGACTGCTACAAGAGACCCAGTACTTC	CATLRDGLLQETQYF
TRBV15	many	18	TRBJ2-5	TRBD1	TGTGCCACCAGCAGATTACGAACGACAGGGTCTTGGGAAGAGACCCAGTACTTC	CATSRLRTTGSWEETQYF
TRBV5-4	many	14	TRBJ2-1	TRBD2	TGTGCCAGCAGCTCGGGACTAGTAGCCAATGAGCAGTTCTTC	CASSSGLVANEQFF
TRBV6-5	many	17	TRBJ1-3	-	TGTGCCAGCAGAGGCGTTGGGGAACCAAACTCTGGAAACACCATATATTTT	CASRGVGEPNSGNTIYF